This passage covers 14 T cell receptor beta chains from one sample sequenced in a study of shared clonotypes between healthy human individuals. Terminally differentiated effector memory CD45RA+ cells were excluded by CCR7 positive selection of CD45RO-negative cells. Method: immunoSEQ multiplex PCR; TCRdb's copy keeps in-frame clones and lacks some. The sample lists 1.5 million to 2.5 million clones; about 95% were seen once. Sequenced input: naive CD8+ T cells sorted from blood. Receptors were obtained from a man between 18 and 29 years old in good health.

The CDR3 DNA reads TGTGCCAGCAGTGAATACGGGGGGGCGGGAGAGACCCAGTACTTC. Protein sequence: CASSEYGGAGETQYF. V usage is TRBV6-1 and J usage is TRBJ2-5; 8 bases align to TRBD2. The germline V gene encodes CDR1 MNHNS and CDR2 SASEGT. The CDR3 consists of 15 residues. After removal of 2 bases from V and 4 bases from J, the junction contained 6 bases not matched to a gene.

The J gene is TRBJ1-4, the V gene TRBV28; the match to TRBD1 covers 10 bases. J lost 8 bases, V lost 6 bases, and 9 bases had no gene match. Per germline, CDR1 MDHEN and CDR2 SYDVKM. There are 15 residues in the CDR3. The CDR3 region is CASRATGGDPEKLFF. CDR3 DNA sequence: TGTGCCAGCAGAGCGACAGGGGGCGATCCCGAAAAACTGTTTTTT.

The V gene is TRBV13, the J gene TRBJ2-7; D gene uncertain. Per the germline V gene, CDR1 is PRHDT and CDR2 is FYEKMQ (reference sequence). The CDR3 covers 13 residues. V lost 3 bases to trimming and J lost 0 bases, with 6 bases between them. The CDR3 coding sequence is TGTGCCAGCAGCTTTGTCTCCTCCTACGAGCAGTACTTC. This translates into CASSFVSSYEQYF.

The rearrangement joins TRBV6-1 to TRBJ2-7; 9 nucleotides match TRBD1. Germline V gene lookup returns CDR1 MNHNS and CDR2 SASEGT. The CDR3 has 14 amino acids. Losses at the gene ends were 7 bases for V and 3 bases for J; bases not matched to a gene: 7. The DNA of the CDR3 is TGTGCCAGCATGGGGCGGGACAGGGACTACGAGCAGTACTTC. This gives the protein CASMGRDRDYEQYF.

CDR3 sequence: CASSMAVNTEAFF. The CDR3 DNA reads as TGTGCCAGTAGTATGGCCGTGAACACTGAAGCTTTCTTT. The V and J genes are TRBV19 and TRBJ1-1; D is ambiguous. V lost 3 bases and J 0 bases, leaving 5 bases between the germline ends. The CDR3 length is 13 residues. Looked up from germline, CDR1 is LNHDA and CDR2 is SQIVND (reference sequence).

This rearrangement joins TRBV7-9 to TRBJ1-4; no firm D call. V was pared by 5 bases and J by 6 bases, with 16 bases between. The CDR3 is 15 residues long. Germline V gene sequence: CDR1 SEHNR, CDR2 FQNEAQ (reference sequence). DNA for the CDR3: TGTGCCAGCAGCCTACCGCGGACCGACCATGAAAAACTGTTTTTT. This translates into CASSLPRTDHEKLFF.

The chain joins TRBV9 to TRBJ2-7; tentative D call: TRBD1 (6 bases). V lost 3 bases to trimming and J lost 4 bases, with 17 bases between them. The CDR3 is 15 residues long. Germline CDR1 SGDLS, CDR2 YYNGEE. The CDR3 here is CASSATGAPGYEQYF. The CDR3 DNA follows: TGTGCCAGCAGCGCGACAGGAGCACCGGGATACGAGCAGTACTTC.

This rearrangement joins TRBV4-3 to TRBJ2-5, with unresolved D. Trimming stripped 1 base from V and 1 base from J, with 10 bases between. This CDR3 spans 15 amino acids. Germline V gene lookup returns CDR1 LGHNA and CDR2 YSLEER. CDR3 protein: CASSQGPGGQETQYF. CDR3 nucleotide sequence: TGCGCCAGCAGCCAAGGCCCTGGCGGCCAAGAGACCCAGTACTTC.

This clone came up a few times. The chain employs TRBV10-3 and TRBJ2-7; 8 bases match TRBD2. The germline CDR1 and CDR2 sequences are ENHRY and SYGVKD. Trimming took 0 bases from V and 3 from J; bases not matched to a gene: 7. The CDR3 has 16 residues. Written as DNA, the CDR3 is TGTGCCATCAGTGAGTCTTTAGCGGGGACCTTCTACGAGCAGTACTTC. This codes for CAISESLAGTFYEQYF.

The chain links TRBV6-6 to TRBJ2-5; a weak D match, TRBD2 (6 bases). Germline CDR1 reads MNHNY; CDR2 reads SVGAGI (reference sequence). V was trimmed by 2 bases and J by 4 bases, leaving 14 bases between them. The CDR3 is made up of 15 amino acids. The CDR3 spells CASSYMGSAGETQYF. The CDR3 DNA is TGTGCCAGCAGTTACATGGGCTCAGCGGGAGAGACCCAGTACTTC.

Worth noting for this clone: The same CDR3 is also encoded by other DNA sequences in this sample. The chain employs TRBV5-6 and TRBJ1-2; TRBD1 might be the D (5 bases). Germline V lookup: CDR1 SGHDT, CDR2 YYEEEE. The CDR3 spans 13 residues. V lost 4 bases and J lost 3, with 10 bases in between. The CDR3 spells CASSLDRDYGYTF. The CDR3 bases are TGTGCCAGCAGCCTCGACAGAGACTATGGCTACACCTTC. Drawing the rest from reference TRBV5-6 and TRBJ1-2, the complete variable domain is DAGVTQSPTHLIKTRGQQVTLRCSPKSGHDTVSWYQQALGQGPQFIFQYYEEEERQRGNFPDRFSGHQFPNYSSELNVNALLLGDSALYLCASSLDRDYGYTFGSGTRLTVV.

Only one count was recorded for this clone. The rearrangement links TRBV4-1 to TRBJ2-4, with D possibly matching TRBD1 (6 bases). The V gene lost 2 bases and the J gene lost 9 bases, with 17 bases spanning the gap. Germline V lookup: CDR1 MGHRA, CDR2 YSYEKL. CDR3 length: 15 residues. In DNA form, the CDR3 reads TGCGCCAGCAGCCAACAACAGGGTGAAAACGGCATTCAGTACTTC. Amino acids: CASSQQQGENGIQYF.

The CDR3 DNA reads TGTGCCAGCAGTGAGTGGACTAGCGGGAGGCGTAATGAGCAGTTCTTC. This gives the protein CASSEWTSGRRNEQFF. The chain is built from TRBV6-4 and TRBJ2-1; TRBD2 agrees at 14 bases. There are 16 residues in the CDR3. Germline V gene sequence: CDR1 MRHNA, CDR2 SNTAGT. With 3 bases clipped from V and 7 bases from J, the junction kept 5 bases outside the gene matches.

The chain has TRBV5-1 and TRBJ2-5, with D possibly matching TRBD2 (5 bases). V lost 1 base and J lost 5, with 24 bases in between. Germline V CDR1 and CDR2: SGHRS, YFSETQ. The CDR3 consists of 18 residues. CDR3 in amino acids: CASSLLGRGWGFGETQYF. The DNA for the CDR3 is TGCGCCAGCAGCTTGTTAGGTAGAGGGTGGGGTTTCGGGGAGACCCAGTACTTC.